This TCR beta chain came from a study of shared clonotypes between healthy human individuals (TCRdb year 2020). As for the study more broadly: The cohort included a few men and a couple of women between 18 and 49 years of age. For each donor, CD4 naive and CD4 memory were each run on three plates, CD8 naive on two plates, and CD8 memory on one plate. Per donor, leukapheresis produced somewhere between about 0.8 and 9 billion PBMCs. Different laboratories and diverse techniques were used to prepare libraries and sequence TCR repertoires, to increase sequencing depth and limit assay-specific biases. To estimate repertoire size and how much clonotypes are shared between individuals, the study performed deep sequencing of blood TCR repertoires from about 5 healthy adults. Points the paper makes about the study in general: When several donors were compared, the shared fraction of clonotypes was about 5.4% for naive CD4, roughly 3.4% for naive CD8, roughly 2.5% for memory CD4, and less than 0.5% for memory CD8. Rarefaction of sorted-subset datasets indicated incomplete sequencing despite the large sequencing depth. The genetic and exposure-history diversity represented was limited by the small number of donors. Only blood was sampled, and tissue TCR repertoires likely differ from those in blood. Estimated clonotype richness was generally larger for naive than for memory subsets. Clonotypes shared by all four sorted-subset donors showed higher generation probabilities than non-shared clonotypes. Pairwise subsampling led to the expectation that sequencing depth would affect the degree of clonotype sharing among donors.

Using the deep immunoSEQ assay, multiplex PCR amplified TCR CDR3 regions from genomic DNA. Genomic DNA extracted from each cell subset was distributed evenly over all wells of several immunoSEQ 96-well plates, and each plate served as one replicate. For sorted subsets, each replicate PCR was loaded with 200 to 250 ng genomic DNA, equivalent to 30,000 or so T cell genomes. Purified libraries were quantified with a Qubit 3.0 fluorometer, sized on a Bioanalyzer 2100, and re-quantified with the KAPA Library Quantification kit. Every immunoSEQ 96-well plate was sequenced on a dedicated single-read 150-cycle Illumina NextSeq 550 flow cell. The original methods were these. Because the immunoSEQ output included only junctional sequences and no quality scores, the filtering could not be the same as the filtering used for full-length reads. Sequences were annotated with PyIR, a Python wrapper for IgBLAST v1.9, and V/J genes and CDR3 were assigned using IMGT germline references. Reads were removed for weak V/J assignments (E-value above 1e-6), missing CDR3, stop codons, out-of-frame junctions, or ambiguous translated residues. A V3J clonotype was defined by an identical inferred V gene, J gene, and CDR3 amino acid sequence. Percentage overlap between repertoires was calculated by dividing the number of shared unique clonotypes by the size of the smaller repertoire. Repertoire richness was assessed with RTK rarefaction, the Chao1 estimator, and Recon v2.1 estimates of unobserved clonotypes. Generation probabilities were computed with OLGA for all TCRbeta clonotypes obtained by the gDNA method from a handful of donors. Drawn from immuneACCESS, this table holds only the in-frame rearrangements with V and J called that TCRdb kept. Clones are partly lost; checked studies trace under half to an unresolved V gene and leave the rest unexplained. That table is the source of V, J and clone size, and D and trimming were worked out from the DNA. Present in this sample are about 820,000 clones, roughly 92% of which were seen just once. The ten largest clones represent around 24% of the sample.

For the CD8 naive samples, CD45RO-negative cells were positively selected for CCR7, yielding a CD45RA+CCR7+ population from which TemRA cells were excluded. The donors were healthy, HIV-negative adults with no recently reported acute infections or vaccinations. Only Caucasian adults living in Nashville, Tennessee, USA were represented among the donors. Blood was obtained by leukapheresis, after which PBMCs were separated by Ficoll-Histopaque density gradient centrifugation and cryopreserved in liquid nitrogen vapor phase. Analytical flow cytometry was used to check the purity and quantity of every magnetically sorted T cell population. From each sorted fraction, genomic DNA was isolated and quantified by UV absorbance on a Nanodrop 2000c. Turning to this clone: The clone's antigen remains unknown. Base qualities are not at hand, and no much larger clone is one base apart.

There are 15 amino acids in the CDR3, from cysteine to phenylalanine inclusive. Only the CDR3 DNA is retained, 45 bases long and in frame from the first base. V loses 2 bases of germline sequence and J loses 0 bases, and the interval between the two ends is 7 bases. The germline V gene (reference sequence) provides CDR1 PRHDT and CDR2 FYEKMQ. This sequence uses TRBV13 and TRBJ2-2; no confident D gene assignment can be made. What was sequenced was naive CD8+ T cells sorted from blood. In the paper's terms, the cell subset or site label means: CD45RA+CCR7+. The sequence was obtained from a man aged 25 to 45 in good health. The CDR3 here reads CASSLSDTNTGELFF. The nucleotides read TGTGCCAGCAGCTTATCCGACACGAACACCGGGGAGCTGTTTTTT.